This TCR beta chain is drawn from a study of post-analysis software for immune sequencing data. Germline V gives CDR1 SQVTM, CDR2 ANQGSEA. V lost 5 bases, J lost 5 bases, and 9 bases stayed unmatched. This CDR3 has 14 amino acids. Study-wide points: There was significantly lower normalized Chao1 diversity in multiple sclerosis patients than in controls. A few TRBV segments appeared more often in patients than in controls, and TRBV5-6, TRBV5-1 and TRBV20-1 were among these.

This clonotype was counted a few times. Its antigen is not identified. Tagging with unique molecular identifiers was a feature of the TCR beta cDNA libraries. Between roughly 0.9 and 11 million T cells gave rise to hundreds of thousands of cDNA molecules. One entry per CDR3 protein, called by TCRdb with MiXCR from the PCR reads. The data contain about half a million distinct CDR3 sequences, around 36% of them singletons. The sequenced sample consisted of blood. The sequence derives from a girl younger than 18 with multiple sclerosis. The rearrangement links TRBV29-1 to TRBJ2-1, with 7 positions matching TRBD1. The CDR3 nucleotides are TGCAGCGTTCAGGGCAGGGGGTCGCACAATGAGCAGTTCTTC. Translation gives CSVQGRGSHNEQFF.